The 13 T cell receptor beta chains below were found in one sample sequenced in a study of T cell repertoires in cytomegalovirus infection (dated by TCRdb to about 2019). Instrument used: Illumina HiSeq 1500. In TCRdb, the public reads were trimmed at Q25 with fastp and aligned with MiXCR, with productive beta chains retained. CDR3 protein sequences are deduplicated, and each keeps its most common genes and DNA. The sample includes about 490,000 distinct CDR3 sequences, with approximately 15% observed a single time. The leading ten clones occupy 20% to 30% of the sample. The sample consisted of CD8+ T cells from PBMCs. Receptor source: a human donor in good health (CMV status not recorded). Some clones in this sample may be carry-over from other donors' samples.

The rearrangement links TRBV5-5 to TRBJ2-7, with D possibly matching TRBD2 (5 bases). The CDR3 covers 14 residues. V was clipped by 0 bases and J by 6 bases, with 13 bases between them. Germline-derived CDR1 and CDR2 are SGHKS and YYEKEE (reference sequence). This CDR3 is CASSLGVATGEQYF. CDR3 nucleotides: TGTGCCAGCAGCTTGGGGGTAGCGACGGGCGAGCAGTACTTC.

This clonotype was detected only a few times. This chain uses TRBV10-3 with TRBJ2-1, with TRBD2 identical over 7 bases. In germline, CDR1 is ENHRY, CDR2 SYGVKD. The CDR3 sequence is 13 residues long. V shed 6 bases and J 2 bases; nucleotides not matched to a gene: 1. CDR3 loop: CAIRAGAYNEQFF. CDR3 DNA sequence: TGTGCCATCAGGGCGGGAGCCTACAATGAGCAGTTCTTC.

This clonotype was seen repeatedly, ten times or more. The rearrangement joins TRBV7-9 to TRBJ1-1; weak D call: TRBD1 (6 bases). The CDR3 is made up of 14 amino acids. Trimming shortened V by 4 bases and J by 5 bases, and 14 bases separated the two germline ends. CDR1 SEHNR and CDR2 FQNEAQ come from the germline V gene (reference sequence). CDR3 protein: CASSSEGEWTEAFF. In DNA form, the CDR3 reads TGTGCCAGCAGCTCCGAGGGGGAATGGACTGAAGCTTTCTTT.

This clonotype was seen a handful of times. The chain recombines TRBV10-2 with TRBJ2-3; D is unresolved. V was shortened by 4 bases and J by 2 bases, with 10 bases between the two germline ends. The germline V gene encodes CDR1 WSHSY and CDR2 SAAADI. The CDR3 totals 14 residues. CDR3 region: CASSAAVYTDTQYF. The CDR3 nucleotides read TGCGCCAGCAGTGCCGCCGTCTACACAGATACGCAGTATTTT.

The chain joins TRBV3-1 to TRBJ2-1; 13 nucleotides agree with TRBD2. V shed 2 bases, J shed 9 bases, and the junction held 7 bases outside the gene matches. This CDR3 region has 16 residues. Germline V lookup: CDR1 LGHDT, CDR2 YNNKEL (reference sequence). Here the CDR3 reads CASSQILAGGPGEQFF. The CDR3 DNA follows: TGTGCCAGCAGCCAAATACTAGCGGGAGGGCCGGGTGAGCAGTTCTTC.

The chain joins TRBV27 to TRBJ2-1; D is undetermined. The CDR3 consists of 13 residues. Germline-derived CDR1 and CDR2 are MNHEY and SMNVEV (reference sequence). The V end was cut by 8 bases, the J end by 0 bases, with 8 bases between. CDR3 sequence: CASAESSYNEQFF. In nucleotides, the CDR3 is TGTGCCAGCGCCGAGAGCTCCTACAATGAGCAGTTCTTC.

This clonotype was counted a few times. The chain joins TRBV4-2 to TRBJ2-5; D could derive from TRBD1 or TRBD2 (5 bases each). The CDR3 extends over 13 amino acids. Germline CDR1 LGHNA, CDR2 YNFKEQ. Trimming pared 0 bases from V and 4 bases from J, leaving 6 bases between. CDR3 region: CASSQDGGETQYF. In nucleotides, the CDR3 is TGTGCCAGCAGCCAAGATGGGGGAGAGACCCAGTACTTC.

This clonotype showed up just once. V usage is TRBV25-1 and J usage is TRBJ1-5; no clear D gene. Trimming stripped 5 bases from V and 0 bases from J, with 8 bases between. The germline gives CDR1 MGHDK, CDR2 SYGVNS. The CDR3 contains 14 residues. This CDR3 reads CASSYGYSNQPQHF. CDR3 sequence (DNA): TGTGCCAGCAGTTACGGATATAGCAATCAGCCCCAGCATTTT.

This clonotype was observed many times. The gene calls are TRBV12-3 or TRBV12-4 and TRBJ1-1; D perhaps matches TRBD1 (5 bases). CDR3 length equals 12 residues. Deletions cut 4 bases from V and 6 bases from J, with 9 bases between. The CDR3 DNA sequence: TGTGCCAGCAGTTCAGGACATCCTGAAGCTTTCTTT. Protein: CASSSGHPEAFF.

This clonotype was detected many times. V gene TRBV7-9 combines with J gene TRBJ2-7; 8 positions agree with TRBD1. V gave up 1 base and J gave up 3 bases; unmatched junction bases: 8. The CDR3 is made up of 16 amino acids. The germline V gene encodes CDR1 SEHNR and CDR2 FQNEAQ (reference sequence). CDR3 sequence (DNA): TGTGCCAGCAGCTTAGGGACAGGGATTTGGCTCTACGAGCAGTACTTC. It yields the protein CASSLGTGIWLYEQYF. Full variable domain (missing parts from reference TRBV7-9 and TRBJ2-7): DTGVSQNPRHKITKRGQNVTFRCDPISEHNRLYWYRQTLGQGPEFLTYFQNEAQLEKSRLLSDRFSAERPKGSFSTLEIQRTEQGDSAMYLCASSLGTGIWLYEQYFGPGTRLTVT.

This clonotype was counted ten times or more. The chain carries TRBV12-5 and TRBJ2-5; 9 positions agree with TRBD1. Germline V gene data show CDR1 as LGHNT and CDR2 as FRNRAP. This CDR3 has 15 residues. V shed 1 base, J shed 3 bases, and the junction held 3 bases outside the gene matches. The DNA for the CDR3 is TGTGCTAGTGGTTTGGCGACAGGGGGAAAAGAGACCCAGTACTTC. This codes for CASGLATGGKETQYF.

There are many counts of this clonotype. V and J are TRBV7-9 and TRBJ1-2; D may be TRBD1 (5 bases). The CDR3 covers 14 residues. V was pared by 5 bases and J by 4 bases, with 14 bases between. CDR1 is SEHNR, CDR2 FQNEAQ, per germline (reference sequence). The CDR3 region is CASSDQGFVYGYTF. The CDR3 DNA reads as TGTGCCAGCAGCGATCAGGGATTTGTCTATGGCTACACCTTC.

This clonotype has a count of ten or more. J is TRBJ2-5 and V is TRBV7-6, with D unclear. V was shortened by 8 bases and J by 0 bases, with 10 bases between the two germline ends. Germline lookup yields CDR1 SGHVS and CDR2 FNYEAQ. The CDR3 loop spans 13 amino acids. CDR3 sequence (DNA): TGTGCCAGCGGTTTTAGGGACCAAGAGACCCAGTACTTC. It codes for CASGFRDQETQYF.